The clone carrying this T cell receptor (beta chain) was picked up many times. The antigen is undetermined. The data stem from a study of Graves' ophthalmopathy and Graves' hyperthyroidism. Study-level findings and limits: Between ophthalmopathy and stable hyperthyroidism, a 13-signature model drew a separation with nearly 90% sensitivity and just under 83% specificity.

The CDR3 sequence is 16 residues long. Germline CDR1 SGHRS, CDR2 YFSETQ. J gave up 4 bases and V 4 bases, and 12 bases lay outside the gene matches. RNA transcripts yielded amplified TCR beta CDR3 regions. HTBI primers served in a first-round RT-PCR, which a second-round multiplex PCR followed. TCRdb re-called the multiplex PCR reads through MiXCR, storing one row per CDR3 protein. The sample lists some 360,000 distinct CDR3 sequences; approximately 18% were seen once. This TCR came from an adult woman with stable Graves' hyperthyroidism. Sequencing input: peripheral blood. The chain links TRBV5-1 to TRBJ1-1, with 8 bases aligning to TRBD1. CDR3 region: CASSPNPGQGGTEAFF. CDR3 nucleotides: TGCGCCAGCAGCCCCAACCCAGGACAGGGAGGCACTGAAGCTTTCTTT.